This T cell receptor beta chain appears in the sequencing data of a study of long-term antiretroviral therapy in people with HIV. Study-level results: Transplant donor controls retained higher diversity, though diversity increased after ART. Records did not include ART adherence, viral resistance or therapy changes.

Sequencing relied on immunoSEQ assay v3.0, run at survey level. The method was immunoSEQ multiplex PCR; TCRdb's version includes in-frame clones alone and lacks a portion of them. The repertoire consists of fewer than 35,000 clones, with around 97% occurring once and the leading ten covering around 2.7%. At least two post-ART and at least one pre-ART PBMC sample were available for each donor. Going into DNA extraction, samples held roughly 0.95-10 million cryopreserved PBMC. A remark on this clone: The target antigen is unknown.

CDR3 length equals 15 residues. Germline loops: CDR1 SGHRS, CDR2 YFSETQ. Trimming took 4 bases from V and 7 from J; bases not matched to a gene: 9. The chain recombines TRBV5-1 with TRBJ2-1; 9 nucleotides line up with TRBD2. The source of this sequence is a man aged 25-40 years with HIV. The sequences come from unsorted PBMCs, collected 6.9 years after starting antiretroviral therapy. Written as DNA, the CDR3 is TGCGCCAGCAGCCAGTGGACTAGCGCAGATAATGAGCAGTTCTTC. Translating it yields CASSQWTSADNEQFF.